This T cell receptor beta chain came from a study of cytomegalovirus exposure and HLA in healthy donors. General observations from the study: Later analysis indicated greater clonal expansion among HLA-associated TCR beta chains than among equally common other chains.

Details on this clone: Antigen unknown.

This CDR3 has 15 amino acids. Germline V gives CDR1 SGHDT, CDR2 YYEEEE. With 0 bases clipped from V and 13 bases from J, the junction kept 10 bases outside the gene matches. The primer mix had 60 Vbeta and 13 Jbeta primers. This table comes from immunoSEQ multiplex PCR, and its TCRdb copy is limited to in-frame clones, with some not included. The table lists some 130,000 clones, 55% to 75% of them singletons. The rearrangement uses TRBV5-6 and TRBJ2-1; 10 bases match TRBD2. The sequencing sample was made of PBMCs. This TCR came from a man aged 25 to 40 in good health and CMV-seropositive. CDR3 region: CASSLVSSGGYIQFF. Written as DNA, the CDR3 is TGTGCCAGCAGCTTGGTTTCTAGCGGGGGCTATATTCAGTTCTTC.